This TCR beta chain was profiled in a study of T-cell reconstitution after alpha-beta-depleted transplantation in children. The library targeted TCRbeta and was prepared with unique molecular identifiers. TCRdb processed the PCR reads anew with MiXCR; each CDR3 protein has one entry. The profile shows 600,000 to 700,000 distinct CDR3 sequences, around 16% of them singletons. The CDR3 runs to 19 residues. The V end lost 0 bases, the J end lost 4 bases, and 23 bases lay between the germline ends. Specimen: PBMCs from the stem cell graft donor, collected from the stem cell graft. V gene TRBV12-3 or TRBV12-4 combines with J gene TRBJ2-3, with D possibly TRBD1 on 6 matching bases. The TCR sequence derives from a human donor who donated a stem cell graft to a child with acute myeloid leukemia. CDR3 DNA sequence: TGTGCCAGCAGTTTAGCGGGGATCGCTGGACAGATCCGCGCAGATACGCAGTATTTT. It encodes CASSLAGIAGQIRADTQYF.